Below are 24 T cell receptor beta chains sequenced from a single sample in a study of T-cell reconstitution after alpha-beta-depleted transplantation in children. Unique molecular identifiers tagged the TCRbeta library. In TCRdb, the PCR reads were re-called with MiXCR into one record per CDR3 protein. This table has 600,000 to 800,000 distinct CDR3 sequences, around 13% appearing once. Source: PBMCs, taken before TCRalphabeta/CD19-depleted stem cell transplant. These receptors were collected from a girl under 10 years old with congenital amegakaryocytic thrombocytopenia, due to receive a stem cell transplant.

This clonotype has a count of ten or more. V is TRBV29-1 and J is TRBJ2-1; D possibly uses TRBD1 or TRBD2 (5 bases each). V shed 7 bases and J shed 3 bases, with 13 bases lying between them. This CDR3 has 13 residues. CDR1 is SQVTM, CDR2 ANQGSEA, per germline. The CDR3 nucleotides are TGCAGCGGAAAAGAGGGGTTCTACAATGAGCAGTTCTTC. Translated, it gives CSGKEGFYNEQFF.

CDR3 loop: CASSSPAVDNEQFF. For the CDR3, the DNA is TGCGCCAGCAGCTCCCCAGCGGTCGACAATGAGCAGTTCTTC. The gene calls are TRBV5-1 and TRBJ2-1, with D possibly TRBD2 on 5 matching bases. Germline loops: CDR1 SGHRS, CDR2 YFSETQ. This CDR3 comprises 14 residues. V shed 3 bases and J shed 5 bases, with 12 bases lying between them.

In this sample, this clonotype turned up many times. The CDR3 protein is CASSLFSGRETQYF. The DNA for the CDR3 is TGCGCCAGCAGCTTGTTTAGCGGGAGAGAGACCCAGTACTTC. The chain uses TRBV5-1 and TRBJ2-5; TRBD2 aligns across 9 bases. The CDR3 extends over 14 amino acids. The junction had 2 bases not matched to a gene; V was cut back by 1 base and J by 4 bases. Germline assignment: CDR1 SGHRS and CDR2 YFSETQ.

The genes are TRBV7-6 and TRBJ1-4, with no clear D. The V end lost 0 bases, the J end lost 1 base, and 9 bases lay between the germline ends. Germline CDR1 reads SGHVS; CDR2 reads FNYEAQ. The CDR3 covers 16 residues. In nucleotides, the CDR3 is TGTGCCAGCAGCTTAGCTCATGAGATAACTAATGAAAAACTGTTTTTT. Translating gives CASSLAHEITNEKLFF.

This clonotype was recorded many times. This rearrangement joins TRBV7-6 to TRBJ2-1; no clear D gene. Trimming took off 2 bases at V and 6 bases at J, with 11 bases between the two ends. The germline V gene encodes CDR1 SGHVS and CDR2 FNYEAQ. This CDR3 is built from 14 residues. CDR3 nucleotide sequence: TGTGCCAGCAGCTTACCTTTTAGATCCAATGAGCAGTTCTTC. This translates into CASSLPFRSNEQFF.

With respect to this clonotype: Being one base from a much bigger clone, this may be a read error. This sequence joins TRBV15 and TRBJ1-1; D gene ambiguous. The CDR3 consists of 14 residues. In germline, CDR1 is LNHNV, CDR2 YYDKDF (reference sequence). The CDR3 reads CATCRDSGITEAFF. CDR3 sequence (DNA): TGTGCCACCTGCAGAGATTCGGGAATCACTGAAGCTTTCTTT.

This clonotype came up many times. The CDR3 loop reads CASSESKVEQFF. CDR3 DNA sequence: TGCGCCAGCAGTGAGTCTAAGGTTGAACAGTTCTTC. The chain links TRBV10-2 to TRBJ2-1; no clear D. V was clipped by 0 bases and J by 13 bases, with 10 bases between them. The length of the CDR3 is 12 residues. CDR1 is WSHSY and CDR2 is SAAADI in the germline V gene.

This clonotype was counted many times. The V call is TRBV20-1, the J call TRBJ2-7, with 12 bases lining up with TRBD2. The V and J ends lost 6 bases and 4 bases, in that order; junction bases with no gene match: 7. The CDR3 loop spans 14 amino acids. Per the germline V gene, CDR1 is DFQATT and CDR2 is SNEGSKA (reference sequence). CDR3 region: CSAMTSGRFYEQYF. The CDR3 coding sequence is TGCAGTGCAATGACTAGCGGGAGATTTTACGAGCAGTACTTC.

In this sample, this clonotype turned up once. A much larger clonotype is one base distant, so this may be a read error. This chain uses TRBV3-1 with TRBJ2-1; D is perhaps TRBD1 (8 bases). There are 14 residues in the CDR3. Germline loops: CDR1 LGHDT, CDR2 YNNKEL (reference sequence). This CDR3 is CGSSTTGGGYEQFF. CDR3 nucleotide sequence: TGTGGCAGCAGCACTACAGGGGGAGGGTATGAGCAGTTCTTC.

This clonotype was counted many times. V is TRBV30 and J is TRBJ1-1; no definite D call. The CDR3 totals 15 residues. V was clipped by 3 bases and J by 6 bases, with 20 bases between them. Germline V CDR1 and CDR2: GTSNPN, SVGIG (reference sequence). The CDR3 coding sequence is TGTGCCTGGAGCGCCGGAGGGAGCTCGGTCGCTGAAGCTTTCTTT. Translating gives CAWSAGGSSVAEAFF.

This clonotype occurred many times. The chain is built from TRBV20-1 and TRBJ1-4; weak D call: TRBD1 (6 bases). This CDR3 comprises 13 residues. Deletions cut 6 bases from V and 7 bases from J, with 15 bases between. The germline CDR1 and CDR2 sequences are DFQATT and SNEGSKA (reference sequence). Written as DNA, the CDR3 is TGCAGTGCCACGACAGGAGTTAGTGAAAAACTGTTTTTT. Translating gives CSATTGVSEKLFF.

This clonotype was counted at least ten times. J is TRBJ2-5 and V is TRBV12-5, with TRBD2 matching 8 bases. Germline V gene lookup returns CDR1 LGHNT and CDR2 FRNRAP. The CDR3 has 15 residues. Germline trimming cut 3 bases from V and 11 bases from J; bases unmatched to any gene: 14. CDR3 region: CASGFPGIAGPPQYF. CDR3 nucleotides: TGTGCTAGTGGTTTCCCCGGGATAGCGGGACCACCTCAGTACTTC.

This clonotype was counted at least ten times. V and J are TRBV7-9 and TRBJ2-7, with D hard to call. The CDR3 is made up of 12 amino acids. Trimming took off 4 bases at V and 1 base at J, with 5 bases between the two ends. CDR1 SEHNR and CDR2 FQNEAQ come from the germline V gene (reference sequence). The CDR3 DNA sequence: TGTGCCAGCAGCTATCTATCCTACGAGCAGTACTTC. This codes for CASSYLSYEQYF. The complete variable domain, with remaining parts taken from reference TRBV7-9 and TRBJ2-7, reads DTGVSQNPRHKITKRGQNVTFRCDPISEHNRLYWYRQTLGQGPEFLTYFQNEAQLEKSRLLSDRFSAERPKGSFSTLEIQRTEQGDSAMYLCASSYLSYEQYFGPGTRLTVT.

The table lists this clonotype with many counts. The chain has TRBV15 and TRBJ2-7; D uncertain. V was pared by 0 bases and J by 4 bases, with 4 bases between. Germline-derived CDR1 and CDR2 are LNHNV and YYDKDF (reference sequence). The CDR3 spans 12 residues. The CDR3 reads CATSREDYEQYF. CDR3 DNA: TGTGCCACCAGCAGAGAGGATTACGAGCAGTACTTC.

The CDR3 protein is CAWTAGTSTDTQYF. CDR3 sequence (DNA): TGTGCCTGGACCGCTGGGACTAGCACAGATACGCAGTATTTT. V and J are TRBV30 and TRBJ2-3, with D possibly being TRBD2 (6 bases). Trimming took 4 bases from V and 0 from J, leaving 11 bases between them. The CDR3 totals 14 residues. Germline V gene lookup returns CDR1 GTSNPN and CDR2 SVGIG (reference sequence).

This clonotype was recorded a few times. Written as DNA, the CDR3 is TGCAGTGCTAGCGTGGATGGGGTAAACAATGAGCAGTTCTTC. It translates to CSASVDGVNNEQFF. The chain carries TRBV20-1 and TRBJ2-1, with no clear D. From germline, CDR1 is DFQATT and CDR2 SNEGSKA (reference sequence). The V end was cut by 3 bases, the J end by 5 bases, with 14 bases between. This CDR3 region has 14 residues.

This clonotype showed up just a few times. V gene TRBV7-2 combines with J gene TRBJ2-3; 7 bases are a match to TRBD2. The CDR3 runs 17 residues. V lost 4 bases to trimming and J lost 1 base; unmatched junction nucleotides: 11. Germline V gene lookup returns CDR1 SGHTA and CDR2 FQGNSA. The CDR3, as DNA: TGTGCCAGCAGCTCCAAAAGCCCAGCGGGGCGCACAGATACGCAGTATTTT. Translation gives CASSSKSPAGRTDTQYF.

This clonotype turned up a few times. The J gene is TRBJ2-2, the V gene TRBV4-1; 7 nucleotides agree with TRBD2. This CDR3 region has 17 residues. V dropped 1 base and J dropped 4; count of bases not matched to a gene: 9. From germline, CDR1 is MGHRA and CDR2 YSYEKL. The CDR3 DNA reads TGCGCCAGCAGCCAAGTCGCCGGGAGGACGGGCACCGGGGAGCTGTTTTTT. Its protein product is CASSQVAGRTGTGELFF.

This clonotype was recorded many times. V and J are TRBV12-3 or TRBV12-4 and TRBJ2-3, with D uncertain. CDR3 length equals 15 residues. V lost 1 base, J lost 1 base, and 9 bases lay in between. CDR3 DNA: TGTGCCAGCAGTTTAGATGGATGGGGCACAGATACGCAGTATTTT. It encodes CASSLDGWGTDTQYF.

This clonotype was seen more than once but under ten times. The rearrangement uses TRBV29-1 and TRBJ2-7, with D possibly matching TRBD2 (5 bases). V lost 5 bases, J lost 7 bases, and 15 bases lay in between. The germline gives CDR1 SQVTM, CDR2 ANQGSEA. CDR3 length: 12 residues. CDR3: CSVTGLFPEQYF. The DNA of the CDR3 is TGCAGCGTTACCGGACTGTTCCCAGAGCAGTACTTC.

This chain joins TRBV20-1 and TRBJ1-5; TRBD1 matches 9 bases. The CDR3 runs 14 residues. Looked up from germline, CDR1 is DFQATT and CDR2 is SNEGSKA (reference sequence). Unmatched junction bases numbered 9, after V lost 6 bases and J lost 6 bases. CDR3 DNA: TGCAGTGCCGGCCCTACAGGGGGCGGTCAGCCCCAGCATTTT. This encodes CSAGPTGGGQPQHF.

This chain links TRBV7-3 with TRBJ1-1; 8 bases align to TRBD1. The CDR3 length is 17 residues. The ends lost 5 bases at V and 3 bases at J; junction bases unmatched: 14. Germline V gives CDR1 SGHTA, CDR2 FQGTGA. CDR3 loop: CASSTIPLGQADTEAFF. CDR3 coding DNA: TGTGCCAGCAGCACTATACCCCTGGGACAGGCGGACACTGAAGCTTTCTTT.

A note on this clonotype: A much larger clone differs from this one at a single base, so this may be a read error. This sequence joins TRBV5-1 and TRBJ1-4; D uncertain. The CDR3 is 15 amino acids. Per the germline V gene, CDR1 is SGHRS and CDR2 is YFSETQ. CDR3 region: CTSSSYDATNEKLFF. The CDR3, as DNA: TGCACCAGCAGCTCCTATGATGCAACTAATGAAAAACTGTTTTTT. The full variable domain, in which reference TRBV5-1 and TRBJ1-4 provide the parts outside the CDR3, is KAGVTQTPRYLIKTRGQQVTLSCSPISGHRSVSWYQQTPGQGLQFLFEYFSETQRNKGNFPGRFSGRQFSNSRSEMNVSTLELGDSALYLCTSSSYDATNEKLFFGSGTQLSVL.

The table lists this clonotype with a few counts. For the CDR3, the DNA is TGTGCCAGCTCACTTCCGGGACTAGGGGACAATGAGCAGTTCTTC. It is translated as CASSLPGLGDNEQFF. The V call is TRBV18, the J call TRBJ2-1, with 8 bases matching TRBD2. Germline assignment: CDR1 KGHSH and CDR2 LQKENI. The CDR3 totals 15 residues. Trimming removed 4 bases from V and 5 bases from J; junction bases left unmatched: 7.